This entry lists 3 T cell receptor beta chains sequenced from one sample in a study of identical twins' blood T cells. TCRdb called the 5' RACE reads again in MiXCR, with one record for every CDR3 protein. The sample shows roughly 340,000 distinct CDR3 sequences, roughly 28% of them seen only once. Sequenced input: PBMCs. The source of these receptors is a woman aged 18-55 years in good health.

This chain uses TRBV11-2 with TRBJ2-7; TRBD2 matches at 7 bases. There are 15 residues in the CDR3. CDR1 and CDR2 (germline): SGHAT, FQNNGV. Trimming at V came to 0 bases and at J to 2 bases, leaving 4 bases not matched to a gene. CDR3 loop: CASSLDGTITYEQYF. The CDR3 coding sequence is TGTGCCAGCAGCTTAGACGGGACTATTACCTACGAGCAGTACTTC.

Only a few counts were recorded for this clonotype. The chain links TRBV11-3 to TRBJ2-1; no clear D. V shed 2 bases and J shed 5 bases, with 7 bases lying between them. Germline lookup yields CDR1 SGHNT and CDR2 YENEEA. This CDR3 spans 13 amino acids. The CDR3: CASSLISDNEQFF. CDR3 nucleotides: TGTGCCAGCAGCTTAATAAGCGACAATGAGCAGTTCTTC.

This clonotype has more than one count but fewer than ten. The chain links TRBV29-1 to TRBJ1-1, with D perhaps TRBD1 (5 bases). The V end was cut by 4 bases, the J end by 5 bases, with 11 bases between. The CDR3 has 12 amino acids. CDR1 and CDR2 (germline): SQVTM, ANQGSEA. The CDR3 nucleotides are TGCAGCGTTGTTCGGGGGGGGACTGAAGCTTTCTTT. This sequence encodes CSVVRGGTEAFF.